This T cell receptor beta chain is drawn from a study of blood T cell repertoires in COVID-19. Study information: Whether acute or convalescent, the COVID-19 samples came from the United States, Italy and Spain. Sample material is recorded as cDNA or gDNA derived from T cells, B-cell-depleted T cells, or PBMCs.

The authors' processing: Reference gene primer amplification in the assay estimated nucleated cell counts. Only in-frame clones appear in the TCRdb table, and some are missing; sequencing was by immunoSEQ multiplex PCR. The D gene and trimming were derived from the DNA, and the V and J assignments and clone size from that table. The table lists roughly 250,000 clones, roughly 87% of them singletons. CDR3 length: 17 residues. Germline-derived CDR1 and CDR2 are SGHTA and FQGNSA. The ends were cut back, 5 bases at V and 2 bases at J, with 21 bases in the middle. Sequenced: peripheral blood. This sequence originates from a man between 60 and 75 years old who had recovered from COVID-19. This chain links TRBV7-2 with TRBJ2-5; D may be TRBD2 (6 bases). The CDR3 DNA reads as TGTGCCAGCAGCCCAGACTATAGCGGAACCTTACAAGAGACCCAGTACTTC. Protein product: CASSPDYSGTLQETQYF.